Listed below are T cell receptor beta chains from one sample, sequenced in a study of T cell repertoires in cytomegalovirus infection. Via MiXCR, TCRdb re-called the reads, giving one row per CDR3 protein. The repertoire holds more than 150,000 distinct CDR3 sequences, 17% seen once, with about 17% in the top ten. The sequencing input was CD8+ T cells from PBMCs. The receptors here all came from a human donor in good health (CMV status not recorded). Some clones in this sample may be carry-over from other donors' samples. Both conserved end residues are part of each CDR3. A D gene is named only where the DNA matches it firmly. Clone size is shown for a subset of rows, as once, few, many or a class of expanded clone.

TRBV20-1	.	TRBD1	TRBJ2-3	CSAALGGTGAFTFTDTQYF	TGCAGTGCTGCCCTGGGAGGGACAGGGGCATTCACCTTCACAGATACGCAGTATTTT
TRBV7-9	.	.	TRBJ1-5	CASSLGAPVSNQPQHF	TGTGCCAGCAGCTTAGGCGCACCAGTTAGCAATCAGCCCCAGCATTTT
TRBV7-2	.	.	TRBJ2-7	CASSLVSAF	TGTGCCAGCAGCTTAGTATCTGCGTTC
TRBV7-8	.	.	TRBJ2-7	CASSSGGQGSLF	TGTGCCAGCAGCTCCGGGGGGCAGGGATCCCTCTTC
TRBV7-8	few	TRBD2	TRBJ2-7	CASSTGTNLLAPLSYEQYF	TGTGCCAGCAGCACTGGGACTAACCTCCTAGCCCCCCTCTCCTACGAGCAGTACTTC
TRBV15	few	.	TRBJ2-1	CATSRVRTNEQFF	TGTGCCACCAGCAGAGTAAGGACGAATGAGCAGTTCTTC
TRBV19	.	TRBD2	TRBJ2-1	CASSFRGGMYNEQFF	TGTGCCAGTAGTTTTCGCGGGGGGATGTACAATGAGCAGTTCTTC
TRBV7-6	.	.	TRBJ2-2	CASSFLSRDVTGELFF	TGTGCCAGCAGCTTCTTGTCCCGGGACGTTACCGGGGAGCTGTTTTTT
TRBV12-3/TRBV12-4	few	.	TRBJ2-2	CASSFPGRAGGELFF	TGTGCCAGCAGTTTCCCCGGCAGGGCGGGCGGGGAGCTGTTTTTT
TRBV7-9	.	TRBD2	TRBJ2-5	CASSLPKYGTSGKETQYF	TGTGCCAGCAGCTTACCGAAGTACGGGACTAGCGGAAAAGAGACCCAGTACTTC
TRBV11-2	.	.	TRBJ2-6	CASRLNREVVSSGANVLTF	TGTGCCAGCAGGCTTAATAGGGAGGTGGTATCCTCTGGGGCCAACGTCCTGACTTTC
TRBV7-2	few	.	TRBJ1-6	CASSRRNSPLHF	TGTGCCAGCAGCCGACGCAATTCACCCCTCCACTTT
TRBV5-6	.	.	TRBJ2-7	CASSFRRTRDEQYF	TGTGCCAGCAGCTTTCGGAGGACAAGGGACGAGCAGTACTTC
TRBV20-1	.	.	TRBJ2-1	CSASRENEQFF	TGCAGTGCTAGTCGGGAAAATGAGCAGTTCTTC
TRBV7-6	.	.	TRBJ2-7	CASSSPRDLYEQYF	TGTGCCAGCAGCTCCCCGCGGGATTTATACGAGCAGTACTTC
TRBV7-9	.	.	TRBJ2-3	CASSFTETGTPSDTQYF	TGTGCCAGCAGCTTTACAGAGACCGGGACACCCTCAGATACGCAGTATTTT
TRBV7-2	few	TRBD1	TRBJ1-1	CASSSKTGSTEAFF	TGTGCCAGCAGCTCCAAGACAGGGAGCACTGAAGCTTTCTTT
TRBV7-2	few	TRBD2	TRBJ2-1	CASSLISSGSNEQFF	TGTGCCAGCAGCTTAATATCTAGCGGGAGTAATGAGCAGTTCTTC
TRBV7-2	few	TRBD1	TRBJ2-7	CASSWDRGSHEQYF	TGTGCCAGCAGCTGGGACAGGGGTTCCCACGAGCAGTACTTC
TRBV12-3/TRBV12-4	few	.	TRBJ2-7	CASSLGKGHEQYF	TGTGCCAGCAGTTTAGGTAAGGGCCACGAGCAGTACTTC
TRBV28	.	TRBD1	TRBJ2-1	CASSQGQVVSEQFF	TGTGCCAGCAGTCAGGGACAGGTCGTCAGTGAGCAGTTCTTC
TRBV27	.	TRBD1	TRBJ2-1	CATGTDVGNEQFF	TGTGCCACCGGGACAGACGTGGGGAATGAGCAGTTCTTC
TRBV6-2/TRBV6-3	many	.	TRBJ2-3	CASSYNLAMDTQYF	TGTGCCAGCAGTTACAATCTAGCCATGGATACGCAGTATTTT
TRBV7-6	few	.	TRBJ1-1	CAVLKAGGEAFF	TGTGCCGTGCTAAAGGCTGGGGGTGAAGCTTTCTTT
TRBV28	few	TRBD1	TRBJ1-5	CASTTDRDRDHNQPQHF	TGTGCCAGTACAACTGACCGGGACAGGGACCACAATCAGCCCCAGCATTTT
TRBV12-3/TRBV12-4	few	.	TRBJ2-7	CASRKNSYEQYF	TGTGCCAGCCGTAAAAACTCCTACGAGCAGTACTTC
TRBV4-2	.	.	TRBJ2-2	CASSQRSGETGELFF	TGTGCCAGCAGCCAAAGGTCGGGAGAGACCGGGGAGCTGTTTTTT
TRBV7-9	.	.	TRBJ1-1	CASSFGSQIYRVVDTEAFF	TGTGCCAGCAGCTTTGGAAGCCAGATTTACAGGGTTGTCGACACTGAAGCTTTCTTT
TRBV6-2/TRBV6-3	few	.	TRBJ2-7	CASSYPGVQQYF	TGTGCCAGCAGTTATCCAGGGGTCCAGCAGTACTTC
TRBV7-2	many	.	TRBJ2-1	CASSLNLNEQFF	TGTGCCAGCAGCTTAAATCTGAATGAGCAGTTCTTC
TRBV2	.	.	TRBJ2-1	CATTSYNEQFF	TGTGCCACGACTAGCTACAATGAGCAGTTCTTC
TRBV20-1	few	TRBD2	TRBJ2-5	CSASRGLDFPVGPQETQYF	TGCAGTGCTAGCCGCGGACTAGATTTTCCGGTCGGTCCCCAAGAGACCCAGTACTTC
TRBV7-9	.	TRBD1	TRBJ1-1	CASSRVTGITEAFF	TGTGCCAGCAGCCGCGTGACAGGGATCACTGAAGCTTTCTTT
TRBV7-2	many	.	TRBJ2-3	CASRTKGRDTQYF	TGTGCCAGCAGGACAAAGGGGCGAGATACGCAGTATTTT
TRBV2	.	.	TRBJ2-5	CASSEGDTASQYF	TGTGCCAGCAGTGAGGGGGACACCGCCTCCCAGTACTTC
TRBV5-1	.	.	TRBJ2-1	CASSDTWSSYNEQFF	TGCGCCAGCAGCGATACCTGGAGCTCCTACAATGAGCAGTTCTTC
TRBV6-2/TRBV6-3	few	.	TRBJ1-1	CASTPGEWVNTEAFF	TGTGCCAGCACCCCCGGGGAGTGGGTGAATACTGAAGCTTTCTTT
TRBV6-5	.	TRBD1	TRBJ2-7	CASSKTGNPYEQYF	TGTGCCAGCAGTAAGACAGGGAATCCCTACGAGCAGTACTTC
TRBV6-6	.	TRBD1	TRBJ1-2	CASSSGTGVVANYGYTF	TGTGCCAGCAGTTCGGGGACAGGGGTTGTCGCTAACTATGGCTACACCTTC
TRBV7-2	few	.	TRBJ2-7	CASSINLGSSYEQYF	TGTGCCAGCAGCATAAATCTCGGTTCCTCCTACGAGCAGTACTTC
TRBV25-1	.	.	TRBJ1-1	CASTEWRGENTEAFF	TGTGCCAGCACCGAATGGAGGGGGGAGAACACTGAAGCTTTCTTT
TRBV12-3/TRBV12-4	few	.	TRBJ2-7	CASSLGRGVSSYEQYF	TGTGCCAGCAGTTTAGGGAGGGGCGTCAGCTCCTACGAGCAGTACTTC
TRBV7-8	medium-sized	.	TRBJ1-3	CASSLSGNTIYF	TGTGCCAGCAGCTTATCTGGAAACACCATATATTTT
TRBV11-2	few	.	TRBJ1-2	CASSPTVSGAGKSWTF	TGTGCCAGCAGCCCAACCGTATCAGGGGCAGGAAAGTCTTGGACCTTC
TRBV6-5	.	.	TRBJ1-1	CASSYSEANTEAFF	TGTGCCAGCAGTTACTCGGAGGCGAACACTGAAGCTTTCTTT
TRBV28	few	.	TRBJ2-7	CASSWDTLEQYF	TGTGCCAGCAGTTGGGACACTTTAGAGCAGTACTTC